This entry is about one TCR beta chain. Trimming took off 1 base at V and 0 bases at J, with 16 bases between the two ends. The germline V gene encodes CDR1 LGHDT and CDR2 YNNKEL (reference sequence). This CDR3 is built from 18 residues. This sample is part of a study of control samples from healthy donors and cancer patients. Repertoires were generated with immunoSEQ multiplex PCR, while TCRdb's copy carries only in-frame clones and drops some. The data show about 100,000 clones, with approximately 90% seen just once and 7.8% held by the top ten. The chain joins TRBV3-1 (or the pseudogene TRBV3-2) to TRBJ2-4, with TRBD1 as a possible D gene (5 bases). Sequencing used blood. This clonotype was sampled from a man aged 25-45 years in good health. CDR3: CASSQGGGSSLAKNIQYF. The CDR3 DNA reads TGTGCCAGCAGCCAAGGGGGCGGCTCGTCCTTAGCCAAAAACATTCAGTACTTC.